This TCR beta chain stems from a study of shared clonotypes between healthy human individuals. Study results and caveats: The researchers took only blood, and tissue repertoires probably look different.

Donors were Caucasian adults residing in Nashville, Tennessee, USA. To note about this clone: Antigen unknown.

This CDR3 contains 13 residues. Per germline, CDR1 MNHEY and CDR2 SVGAGI. V lost 5 bases to trimming and J lost 5 bases, with 12 bases between them. Generated by immunoSEQ multiplex PCR, the TCRdb table keeps only in-frame clones and is missing some. Here the sample spans millions of clones, 90% to 95% being singletons. The rearrangement uses TRBV6-5 and TRBJ1-1; no clear D gene. Input material: naive CD4+ T cells sorted from blood. The subset here: CD45RA+ positively selected. The TCR originated in a man aged 18 to 30 in good health. CDR3 sequence reads: CASSVGSETEAFF. The CDR3 DNA follows: TGTGCCAGCAGTGTAGGATCAGAAACTGAAGCTTTCTTT.